This entry concerns a single TCR beta chain. The antigen this receptor binds is unknown. One base away there is no much larger clone; base qualities are not given. The cohort consisted of 666 healthy bone marrow donors. At the time of sampling, all cohort members were nominally healthy, though unrecorded immune exposures were likely present. The donor tested CMV seronegative and was one of the 352 seronegative cohort members. A peripheral blood sample was collected from each donor, and TCR beta sequencing was performed on peripheral blood mononuclear cells. The Qiagen DNeasy Blood Extraction Kit was used to extract genomic DNA from the blood cell samples. Preparation of the library involved the immunoSEQ multiplex PCR assay. For the multiplex PCR, a mixture combining 60 forward primers for TCR Vbeta segments and 13 reverse primers for TCR Jbeta segments was used. The CDR3 region of rearranged TCR beta genes was amplified from genomic DNA by a multiplex PCR assay. Amplified TCR beta libraries were sequenced as 87-base-pair reads on the Illumina HiSeq System. The authors processed their data as follows. A later analysis tallied 75 million to 85 million unique TCR beta chains across the 666 repertoires, and around 12 million of those chains were shared by two or more donors. Raw reads were error-corrected and collapsed into unique sequences with a nearest-neighbor algorithm that merged closely related sequences to remove PCR and sequencing errors. To assign V, D and J gene segments, CDR3 sequences were aligned to IMGT reference sequences. For a sequence to be retained, a match of at least six nucleotides was required to both a V gene segment and a J gene segment. A rearrangement counted as productive if the CDR3 had no stop codons and remained in frame with V and J, and every other rearrangement counted as non-productive. Following IMGT convention, CDR3 was defined as the stretch from the second conserved V-encoded cysteine up to the conserved J-encoded phenylalanine. The earlier analysis of a few hundred of the donors excluded sequences that lacked an unambiguous match to a single V gene segment. An earlier analysis of 587 of the donors classified V segments as functional when productive rearrangements were above 56.7% and as segregating when the standard deviation between donors was above 5%. To diagnose cytomegalovirus status from the catalog of TCR beta chain sequences, a statistical classification framework was built. V and J gene assignment, in a later analysis, came from comparing TCR nucleotide sequences with IMGT/GENE-DB human TR gene sequences. The TCRdist pipeline was used in a later analysis to assign CDR3 sequences and most-parsimonious VDJ recombination scenarios. In a later analysis, each TCR beta chain was defined by its CDR3 amino acid sequence together with its V-gene family, and reads without a unique V-gene family were excluded. As a way to deal with suspected cross-contamination and a sequencing artifact, a later analysis dropped roughly 600 nucleotide sequences that were highly shared and had low generation probability. In a later analysis, a clonal expansion index for each public chain was calculated from normalized within-repertoire ranks of inferred template counts. In a later analysis, generation probabilities were computed using a VDJ recombination model fitted to out-of-frame rearrangements, and the results were checked against IGoR. Hypergeometric tests were used in a later analysis to score TCR-TCR, TCR-HLA and TCR-CMV co-occurrence, with a repertoire-size bias correction applied to the TCR pairs. In a later analysis, false discovery rates were estimated by permuting HLA or CMV assignments 20 times. In a later analysis, co-occurring TCRs were grouped with DBSCAN, and TCRdist sequence similarity was added when clustering was performed within HLA-allele-positive subsets. Repertoires with fewer than 30,000 or more than 120,000 public chains, plus five repertoires with anomalous nucleotide sharing, were excluded from co-occurrence clustering. The clones in this table, taken by TCRdb from immuneACCESS, are in-frame only. Not every clone is retained; where verified, under half of the shortfall comes from an unresolved V gene, and the cause of the rest is unknown. The V and J calls and clone size are taken from that table; D and trimming were inferred from the DNA. Counted in this sample were roughly 150,000 clones; around 83% of them appeared once. Around 2% of the sample rests with the top ten.

This record belongs to a study of cytomegalovirus exposure and HLA in healthy donors (dated by TCRdb to between 2016 and 2019). Background on the whole study: An earlier analysis of a few hundred of the donors reported around 280 Gb of sequence data and 117 million unique TCR beta sequences obtained from around 170 million T cells. An early release that covered around 590 HLA-typed donors contained around 330 gigabases of sequencing data and tens of millions of unique TCR sequences. Of the roughly 400 genotyped donors, around 81% fell in the genetic ancestry cluster associated with self-reported Caucasian donors. The study aimed to test whether signatures of past pathogen exposure could be identified by cataloging public T cell receptors. Using immunosequencing, the study profiled T cell repertoires from roughly 650 subjects and related those repertoires to cytomegalovirus serostatus. Along with the roughly 670-subject first cohort, a separate validation cohort of some 130 different subjects was used. High-throughput TCR immunosequencing, statistical association of individual TCRs with disease status, and machine learning were combined to predict cytomegalovirus infection status. In a later analysis, previously published TCR beta repertoires from 550 to 700 donors were re-analyzed and high-resolution HLA genotyping was added so that TCR occurrence patterns could be studied. Rather than drawing on any new phenotypic data, the later analysis identified candidate immune exposures from TCR beta sequences and the way those sequences occurred across donors. In an earlier analysis of around 540 of the donors, high-throughput TCR beta sequencing was used to judge whether each TCR beta V gene segment behaved as functional or pseudogenic. Alongside the repertoire data, information on donor age, sex, ethnicity and CMV serostatus was compiled. A later genetic analysis used genome-wide SNP genotypes for about 60% of the 666 donors, treating that subset as a discovery cohort. Every repertoire in the discovery cohort had been generated on one and the same sequencing platform. HLA typing covered class I and class II loci at four-digit resolution. Typing coverage differed by locus: A, B, C, DRB1 and DQB1 were typed in roughly 620-630 donors, DQA1 in 522, DPA1 in some 600, and DPB1 in roughly 470. Because of strong linkage in the cohort, a handful of DR-DQ haplotypes were treated as single units for association and clustering. Among 300 to 500 genotyped donors of the cohort, an average of around 250,000 unique TCR beta nucleotide sequences was sequenced per donor, of which about 18% were non-productive.

Measured from the cysteine to the phenylalanine, the CDR3 is 13 residues long. Only CDR3 DNA remains: 39 bases, in frame from the first base. The germline V gene specifies ENHRY as CDR1 and SYGVKD as CDR2. V and J are truncated by 6 bases and 1 base respectively, leaving an intervening sequence of 7 bases. Summary of the overall study and its limitations: An association between a missense DCLRE1C variant and V-gene and J-gene trimming of TCR beta chains was found in a later genetic analysis and replicated in an independent cohort. The study listed approximately 150 TCR beta chains as associated with cytomegalovirus. A few of the identified cytomegalovirus-associated TCR beta chains were confirmed in vitro to be specific for cytomegalovirus antigens. Presence/absence analyses assumed roughly uniform sequencing depth across donors, an assumption that may not hold. In a later analysis, HLA-associated TCR beta chains were found to be more clonally expanded and to have lower generation probabilities than equally common non-associated chains. The 87-base-pair reads could not distinguish some IMGT-functional V segments, including TRBV6-2 and TRBV6-3, so those segments were excluded. Assigning TCR associations to individual alleles was difficult when HLA alleles, especially DR and DQ, strongly co-occurred. According to the authors, the approach could potentially be generalized to other disease states and immunological phenotypes. At a false discovery rate of 0.05, a later analysis linked 16,951 TCR beta sequences to specific HLA alleles. Because HLA typing was missing for some donors at each locus, association tests included only the typed subset. Linkage disequilibrium might explain the correlated functional status among segregating V segments, but an unknown experimental factor could not be ruled out. In a later analysis, TCR association rates were found to vary across HLA loci, with the most associated TCRs seen for DRB1 alleles and the fewest for HLA-C alleles. A cluster of highly shared sequence variants was judged likely to represent a technical artifact of the sequencing pipeline. According to a later genetic analysis, donors in an Asian-associated ancestry cluster had fewer N-insertions in productive TCRs than the approximately 630-donor mean. A further reported finding was that TCR beta sequences accurately predicted the HLA-A and HLA-B alleles for most subjects in the first cohort. The classifier was reported to diagnose cytomegalovirus status with high specificity and sensitivity in both the original and validation cohorts. Broadly in line with IMGT annotations, most TCR beta V segments showed up in productive rearrangements about 87% or about 30% of the time in an earlier analysis of approximately 640 of the donors. Because counts were too low, around 17 rarely observed V segments, including chromosome 9 orphons, were left out of the earlier analysis of several hundred of the donors. Several of the top co-occurrence clusters appeared to be linked to parvovirus B19, influenza, CMV and Epstein-Barr virus, according to a later analysis. The only immune exposure information available for the cohort was CMV serostatus. In this cohort, only TCR beta chains were sequenced, and detectable features were limited by the absence of alpha or paired-chain data. While some public TCRs were present in many individuals, most TCR sequences turned up only very rarely across donors. According to a later analysis, most CMV-associated TCR beta chains appeared to be HLA-restricted, and the HLA associations seemed to be driven largely by CMV exposure.

This TCR was sampled from a woman younger than 30 in good health and CMV-seronegative. Sequencing was carried out using PBMCs. The rearranged segments are TRBV10-3 and TRBJ1-3; confidence is insufficient to name the D gene. The nucleotide sequence is TGTGCCATCAGGTTGGAGTCTGGAAACACCATATATTTT. Its product reads: CAIRLESGNTIYF.